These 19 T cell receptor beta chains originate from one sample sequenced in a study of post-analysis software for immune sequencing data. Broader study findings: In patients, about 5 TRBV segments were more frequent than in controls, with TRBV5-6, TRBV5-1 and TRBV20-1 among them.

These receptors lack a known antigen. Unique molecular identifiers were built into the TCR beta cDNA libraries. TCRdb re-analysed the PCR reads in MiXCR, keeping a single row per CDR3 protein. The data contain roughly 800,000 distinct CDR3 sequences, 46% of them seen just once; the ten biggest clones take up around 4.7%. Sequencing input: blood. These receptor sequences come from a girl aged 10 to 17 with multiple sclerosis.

In nucleotides, the CDR3 is TGTGCCAGCAGTTTGGGACCTCTTTTCGGCTACACCTTC. Translation: CASSLGPLFGYTF. V and J are TRBV12-3 or TRBV12-4 and TRBJ1-2; D might be TRBD1 (5 bases). The germline V and J ends were trimmed by 3 bases and 8 bases, with 13 bases remaining between them. The CDR3 extends over 13 amino acids.

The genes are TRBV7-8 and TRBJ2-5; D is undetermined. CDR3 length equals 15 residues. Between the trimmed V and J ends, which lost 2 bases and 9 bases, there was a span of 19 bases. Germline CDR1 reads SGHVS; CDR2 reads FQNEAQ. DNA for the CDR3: TGTGCCAGCAGCTTATACGGCGACCCCGCGGTGTCCCAGTACTTC. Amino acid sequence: CASSLYGDPAVSQYF.

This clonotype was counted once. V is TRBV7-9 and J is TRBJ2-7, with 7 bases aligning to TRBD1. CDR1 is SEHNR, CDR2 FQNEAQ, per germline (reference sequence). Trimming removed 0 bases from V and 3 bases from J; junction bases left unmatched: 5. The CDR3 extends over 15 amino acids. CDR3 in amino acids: CASSLAGQGDYEQYF. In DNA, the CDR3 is TGTGCCAGCAGCTTAGCGGGGCAGGGGGACTACGAGCAGTACTTC.

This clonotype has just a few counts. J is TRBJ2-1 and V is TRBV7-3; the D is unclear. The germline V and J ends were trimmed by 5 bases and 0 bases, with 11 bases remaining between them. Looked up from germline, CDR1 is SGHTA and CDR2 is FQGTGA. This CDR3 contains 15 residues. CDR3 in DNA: TGTGCCAGCAGCCCCCTCTCCAGCTCCTACAATGAGCAGTTCTTC. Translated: CASSPLSSSYNEQFF.

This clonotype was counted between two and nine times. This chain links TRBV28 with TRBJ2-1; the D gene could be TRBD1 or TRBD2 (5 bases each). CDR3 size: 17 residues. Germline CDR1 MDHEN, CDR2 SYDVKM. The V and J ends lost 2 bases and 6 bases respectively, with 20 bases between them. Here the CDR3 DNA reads TGTGCCAGCAGTTTACTCCTAACGGGACCCACCGGCAATGAGCAGTTCTTC. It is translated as CASSLLLTGPTGNEQFF.

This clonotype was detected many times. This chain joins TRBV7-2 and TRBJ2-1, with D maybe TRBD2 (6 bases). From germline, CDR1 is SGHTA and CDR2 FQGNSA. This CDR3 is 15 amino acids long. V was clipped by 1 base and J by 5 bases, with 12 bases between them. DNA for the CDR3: TGTGCCAGCAGCTTAGAGGTAGCGGCAGACAATGAGCAGTTCTTC. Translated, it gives CASSLEVAADNEQFF.

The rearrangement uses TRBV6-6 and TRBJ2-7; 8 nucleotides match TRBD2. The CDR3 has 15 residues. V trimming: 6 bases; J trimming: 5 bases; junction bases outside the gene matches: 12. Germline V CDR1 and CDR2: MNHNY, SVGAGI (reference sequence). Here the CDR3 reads CASSPPGGQVHEQYF. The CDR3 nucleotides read TGTGCCAGCAGCCCCCCGGGGGGGCAGGTGCACGAGCAGTACTTC.

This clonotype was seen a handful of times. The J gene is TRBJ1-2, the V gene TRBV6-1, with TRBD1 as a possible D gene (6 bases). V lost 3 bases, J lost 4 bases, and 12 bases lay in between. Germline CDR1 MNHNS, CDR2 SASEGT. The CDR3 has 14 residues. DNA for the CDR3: TGTGCCAGCAGTGAGAGCGGGACACCCTATGGCTACACCTTC. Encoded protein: CASSESGTPYGYTF.

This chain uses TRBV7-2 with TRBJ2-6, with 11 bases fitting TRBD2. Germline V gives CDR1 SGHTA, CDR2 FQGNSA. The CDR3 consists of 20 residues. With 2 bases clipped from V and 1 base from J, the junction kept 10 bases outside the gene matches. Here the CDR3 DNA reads TGTGCCAGCAGCTTAACTAGCGGGAGTTATTATTTTTCTGGGGCCAACGTCCTGACTTTC. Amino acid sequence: CASSLTSGSYYFSGANVLTF.

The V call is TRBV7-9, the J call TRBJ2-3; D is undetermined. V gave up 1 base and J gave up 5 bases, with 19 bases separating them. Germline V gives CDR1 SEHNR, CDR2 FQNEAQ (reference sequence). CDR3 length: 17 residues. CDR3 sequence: CASSLGAGSPKVDTQYF. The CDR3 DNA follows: TGTGCCAGCAGCTTAGGGGCCGGATCCCCGAAGGTAGATACGCAGTATTTT.

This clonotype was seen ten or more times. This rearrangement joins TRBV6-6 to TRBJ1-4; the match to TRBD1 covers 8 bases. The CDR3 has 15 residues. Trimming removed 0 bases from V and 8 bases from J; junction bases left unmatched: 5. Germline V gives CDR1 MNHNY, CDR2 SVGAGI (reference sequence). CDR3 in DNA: TGTGCCAGCAGTTACTCGAACAGGGGGTCCGAAAAACTGTTTTTT. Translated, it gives CASSYSNRGSEKLFF.

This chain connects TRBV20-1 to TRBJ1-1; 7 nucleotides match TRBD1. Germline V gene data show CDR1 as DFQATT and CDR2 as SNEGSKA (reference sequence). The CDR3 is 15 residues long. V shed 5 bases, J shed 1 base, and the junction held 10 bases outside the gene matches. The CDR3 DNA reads TGCAGTGCTCAGAGGGGGGGGACAGCGAACACTGAAGCTTTCTTT. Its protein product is CSAQRGGTANTEAFF.

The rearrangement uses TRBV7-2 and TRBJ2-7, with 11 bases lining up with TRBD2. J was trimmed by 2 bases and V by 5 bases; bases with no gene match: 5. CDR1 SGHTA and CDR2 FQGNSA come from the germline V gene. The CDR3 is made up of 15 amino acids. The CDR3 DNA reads TGTGCCAGCAGCATACTAGCGGGGGCCCCCTACGAGCAGTACTTC. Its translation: CASSILAGAPYEQYF.

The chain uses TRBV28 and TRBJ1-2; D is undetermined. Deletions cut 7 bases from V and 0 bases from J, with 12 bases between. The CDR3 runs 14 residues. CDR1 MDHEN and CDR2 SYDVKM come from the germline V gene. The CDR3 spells CASIGEAPNYGYTF. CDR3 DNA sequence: TGTGCCAGCATCGGGGAGGCGCCTAACTATGGCTACACCTTC.

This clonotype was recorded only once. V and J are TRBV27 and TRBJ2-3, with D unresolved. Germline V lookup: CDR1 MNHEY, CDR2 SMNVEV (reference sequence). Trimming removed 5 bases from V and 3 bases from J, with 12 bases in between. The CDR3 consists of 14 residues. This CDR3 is CASSRFYRTDTQYF. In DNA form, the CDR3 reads TGTGCCAGCAGTCGTTTTTATCGGACAGATACGCAGTATTTT.

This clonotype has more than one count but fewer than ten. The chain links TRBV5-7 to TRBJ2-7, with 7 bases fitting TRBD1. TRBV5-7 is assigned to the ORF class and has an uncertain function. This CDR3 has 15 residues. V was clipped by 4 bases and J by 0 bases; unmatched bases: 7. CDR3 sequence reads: CASSPGTAISYEQYF. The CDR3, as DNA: TGTGCCAGCAGCCCCGGGACAGCCATCTCCTACGAGCAGTACTTC.

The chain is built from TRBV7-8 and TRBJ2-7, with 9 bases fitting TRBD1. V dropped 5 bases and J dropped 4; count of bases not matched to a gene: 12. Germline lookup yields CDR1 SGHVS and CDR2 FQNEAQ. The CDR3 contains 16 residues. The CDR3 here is CASSRQHGTGTYEQYF. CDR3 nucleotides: TGTGCCAGCAGCCGTCAACACGGGACAGGGACGTACGAGCAGTACTTC.

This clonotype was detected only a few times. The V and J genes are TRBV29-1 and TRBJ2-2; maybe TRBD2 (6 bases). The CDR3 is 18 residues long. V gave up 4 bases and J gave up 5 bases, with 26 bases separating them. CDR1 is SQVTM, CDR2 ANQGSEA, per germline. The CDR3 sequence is CSVVAVGGKSLGTGELFF. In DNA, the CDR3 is TGCAGCGTTGTTGCGGTAGGAGGGAAATCCTTGGGGACCGGGGAGCTGTTTTTT.

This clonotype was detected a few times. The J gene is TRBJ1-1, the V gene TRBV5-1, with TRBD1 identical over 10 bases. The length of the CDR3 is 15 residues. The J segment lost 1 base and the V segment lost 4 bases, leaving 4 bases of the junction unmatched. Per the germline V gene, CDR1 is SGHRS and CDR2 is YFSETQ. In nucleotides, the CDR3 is TGCGCCAGCAGCCGGGGACAGGGGACGAACACTGAAGCTTTCTTT. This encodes CASSRGQGTNTEAFF.